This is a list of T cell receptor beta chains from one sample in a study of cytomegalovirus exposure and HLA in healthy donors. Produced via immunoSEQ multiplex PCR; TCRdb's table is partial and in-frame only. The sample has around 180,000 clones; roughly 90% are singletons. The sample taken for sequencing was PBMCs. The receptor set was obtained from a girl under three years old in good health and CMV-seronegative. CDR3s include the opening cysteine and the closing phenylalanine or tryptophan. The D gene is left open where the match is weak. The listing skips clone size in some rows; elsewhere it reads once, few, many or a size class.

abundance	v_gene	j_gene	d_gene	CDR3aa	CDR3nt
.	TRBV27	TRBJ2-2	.	CASSLAGQGGELFF	TGTGCCAGCAGTTTGGCAGGTCAGGGCGGGGAGCTGTTTTTT
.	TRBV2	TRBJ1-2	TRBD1	CASSEALQGIDYGYTF	TGTGCCAGCAGTGAAGCATTACAGGGGATCGACTATGGCTACACCTTC
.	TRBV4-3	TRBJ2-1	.	CASSQDRGAASYEQFF	TGCGCCAGCAGCCAAGATCGGGGGGCGGCTAGCTATGAGCAGTTCTTC
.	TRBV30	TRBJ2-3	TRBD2	CAWSVALAGGPDTQYF	TGTGCCTGGAGTGTAGCCCTAGCGGGAGGACCAGATACGCAGTATTTT
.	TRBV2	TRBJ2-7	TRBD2	CASRYGTSDYEQYF	TGTGCCAGCAGGTACGGGACTAGCGACTACGAGCAGTACTTC
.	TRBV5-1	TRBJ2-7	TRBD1	CASSLKETGGEQYF	TGCGCCAGCAGCCTGAAAGAGACAGGGGGCGAGCAGTACTTC
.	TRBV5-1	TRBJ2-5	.	CASSLEIGAETQYF	TGCGCCAGCAGCTTGGAAATAGGGGCAGAGACCCAGTACTTC
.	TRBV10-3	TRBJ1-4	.	CAISAGQLAEKLFF	TGTGCCATCAGTGCCGGACAGTTGGCTGAAAAACTGTTTTTT
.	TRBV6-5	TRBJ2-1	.	CASSGGLYNEQFF	TGTGCCAGCTCGGGGGGCCTCTACAATGAGCAGTTCTTC
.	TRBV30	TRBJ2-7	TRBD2	CAWSVLVLTAGAHYEQYF	TGTGCCTGGAGTGTACTCGTTCTAACAGCGGGGGCTCACTACGAGCAGTACTTC
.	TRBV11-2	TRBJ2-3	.	CASSLGADTQYF	TGTGCCAGCAGCTTAGGAGCGGATACGCAGTATTTT
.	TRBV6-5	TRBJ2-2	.	CASSLTSNTGELFF	TGTGCCAGCAGTTTGACTTCGAACACCGGGGAGCTGTTTTTT
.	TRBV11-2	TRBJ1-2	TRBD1	CASSLVTGGPNYGYTF	TGTGCCAGCAGCTTAGTTACAGGGGGCCCCAACTATGGCTACACCTTC
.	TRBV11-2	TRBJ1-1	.	CASSFDPGGTEAFF	TGTGCCAGCAGCTTTGATCCCGGGGGCACTGAAGCTTTCTTT
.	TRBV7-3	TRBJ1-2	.	CASSPRPDSYGYTF	TGTGCCAGCAGCCCTAGGCCAGACAGCTATGGCTACACCTTC
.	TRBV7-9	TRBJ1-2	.	CASTSGNYGYTF	TGTGCCAGCACCTCAGGGAACTATGGCTACACCTTC
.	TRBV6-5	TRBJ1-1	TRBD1	CASSLGDSSEAFF	TGTGCCAGCAGTTTAGGGGACAGCTCAGAAGCTTTCTTT
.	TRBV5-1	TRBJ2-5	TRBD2	CASSAGRGGRETQYF	TGCGCCAGCAGCGCTGGGCGGGGGGGCCGGGAGACCCAGTACTTC
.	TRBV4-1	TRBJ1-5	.	CASSQGGYKGSFQPQHF	TGCGCCAGCAGCCAAGGAGGGTATAAAGGCTCGTTTCAGCCCCAGCATTTT
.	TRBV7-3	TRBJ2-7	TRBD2	CASSLGGSGSYHEQYF	TGTGCCAGCAGCTTAGGGGGTAGCGGGAGTTACCACGAGCAGTACTTC
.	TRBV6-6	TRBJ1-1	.	CASSHSDRVNTEAFF	TGTGCCAGCAGTCATTCTGACAGAGTTAACACTGAAGCTTTCTTT
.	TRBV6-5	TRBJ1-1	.	CASSYVGRSNTEAFF	TGTGCCAGCAGTTACGTGGGGCGGTCGAACACTGAAGCTTTCTTT
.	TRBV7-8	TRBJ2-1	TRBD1	CASSRNWKTTGDVRYEQFF	TGTGCCAGCAGCCGAAATTGGAAGACCACAGGGGACGTTAGGTATGAGCAGTTCTTC
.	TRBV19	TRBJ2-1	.	CASKRSVYNEQFF	TGTGCCAGTAAGAGGAGCGTCTACAATGAGCAGTTCTTC
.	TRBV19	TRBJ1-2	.	CASSSTIDSPDGYTF	TGTGCCAGTAGTTCAACAATTGACAGCCCCGATGGCTACACCTTC
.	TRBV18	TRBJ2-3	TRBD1	CASSPSRTGGTAGGYTDTQYF	TGTGCCAGCTCACCATCTCGGACAGGGGGCACTGCGGGGGGATACACAGATACGCAGTATTTT
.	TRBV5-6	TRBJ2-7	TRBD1	CASSLAQGVGEQYF	TGTGCCAGCAGCTTGGCCCAGGGGGTGGGAGAGCAGTACTTC
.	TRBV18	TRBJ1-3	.	CASSPQEGIFEDTIYF	TGTGCCAGCTCACCACAGGAGGGTATTTTTGAGGACACCATATATTTT
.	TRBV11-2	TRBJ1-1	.	CASSFGGRNTEAFF	TGTGCCAGCAGCTTCGGGGGGCGGAACACTGAAGCTTTCTTT
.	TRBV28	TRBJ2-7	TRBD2	CASSLLAGAPYEQYF	TGTGCCAGCAGTCTGCTAGCGGGGGCCCCCTACGAGCAGTACTTC
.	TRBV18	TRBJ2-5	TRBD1	CASSPTGQTQETQYF	TGTGCCAGCTCACCAACGGGACAGACCCAAGAGACCCAGTACTTC
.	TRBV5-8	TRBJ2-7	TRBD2	CASSLGTSGSFYEQYF	TGTGCCAGCAGCCTAGGGACTAGCGGGAGCTTCTACGAGCAGTACTTC
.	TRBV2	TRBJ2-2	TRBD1	CASSARRGQMSGELFF	TGTGCCAGCAGTGCCAGAAGGGGGCAGATGTCCGGGGAGCTGTTTTTT
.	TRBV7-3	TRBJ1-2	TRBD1	CASSLTGEGYGYTF	TGTGCCAGCAGCTTGACAGGGGAGGGGTATGGCTACACCTTC
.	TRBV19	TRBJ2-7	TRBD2	CASLFGTSHHEQYF	TGTGCCAGTCTCTTCGGGACTAGCCATCACGAGCAGTACTTC
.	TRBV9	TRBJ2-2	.	CASSVSLQGGTGELFF	TGTGCCAGCAGCGTTTCACTCCAGGGGGGCACCGGGGAGCTGTTTTTT
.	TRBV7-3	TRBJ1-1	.	CASSWGLHTEAFF	TGTGCCAGCAGCTGGGGACTGCACACTGAAGCTTTCTTT
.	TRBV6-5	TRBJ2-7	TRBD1	CASSYSQGALSYEQYF	TGTGCCAGCAGTTACTCACAGGGGGCACTTTCCTACGAGCAGTACTTC
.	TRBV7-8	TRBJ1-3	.	CASSLEAGGGNTIYF	TGTGCCAGCAGCTTAGAGGCGGGGGGTGGAAACACCATATATTTT
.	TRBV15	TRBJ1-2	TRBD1	CATSRAWGQGVTYTF	TGTGCCACCAGCCGAGCTTGGGGACAGGGGGTAACCTACACCTTC
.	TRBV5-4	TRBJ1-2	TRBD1	CASSLPGTGNYGYTF	TGTGCCAGCAGCTTGCCCGGGACAGGGAACTATGGCTACACCTTC
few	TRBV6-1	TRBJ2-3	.	CASSEILQVRTDTQYF	TGTGCCAGCAGTGAAATCCTCCAGGTTCGCACAGATACGCAGTATTTT
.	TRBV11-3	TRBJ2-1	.	CASSLDGSRGEQFF	TGTGCCAGCAGCTTAGATGGTTCGCGCGGGGAGCAGTTCTTC
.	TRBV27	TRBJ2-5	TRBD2	CASSLSLAGGMETQYF	TGTGCCAGCAGTTTATCTCTAGCGGGGGGGATGGAGACCCAGTACTTC
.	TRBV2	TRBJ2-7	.	CASRGTIHEQYF	TGTGCCAGCAGGGGCACAATCCACGAGCAGTACTTC
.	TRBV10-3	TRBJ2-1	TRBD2	CATQSTSGRAESSYNEQFF	TGTGCCACCCAATCGACTAGCGGGAGGGCCGAGAGCTCCTACAATGAGCAGTTCTTC
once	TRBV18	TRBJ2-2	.	CASSPGLFGELFF	TGTGCCAGCTCACCAGGACTCTTCGGGGAGCTGTTTTTT
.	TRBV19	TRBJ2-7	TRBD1	CASSPLTGGYEQYF	TGTGCCAGTAGTCCTCTGACAGGGGGCTACGAGCAGTACTTC
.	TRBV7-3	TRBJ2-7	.	CASSLGSAHEQYF	TGTGCCAGCAGCCTAGGGAGTGCTCACGAGCAGTACTTC
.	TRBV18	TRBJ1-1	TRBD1	CASSLSDRAEAFF	TGTGCCAGCTCACTTTCAGACAGGGCTGAAGCTTTCTTT
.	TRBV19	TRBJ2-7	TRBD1	CASSIGQGYEQYF	TGTGCCAGTAGTATCGGACAGGGGTACGAGCAGTACTTC
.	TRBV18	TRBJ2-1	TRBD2	CASSPTLAGDNEQFF	TGTGCCAGCTCACCTACACTAGCGGGAGACAATGAGCAGTTCTTC
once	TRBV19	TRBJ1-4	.	CASSTTYPSATNEKLFF	TGTGCCAGTAGTACCACCTATCCCTCTGCAACTAATGAAAAACTGTTTTTT
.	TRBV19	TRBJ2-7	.	CASSGPGQLYF	TGTGCCAGTAGCGGTCCGGGACAACTGTACTTC
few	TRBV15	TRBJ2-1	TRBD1	CATSRDLGGQRVASSYNEQFF	TGTGCCACCAGCAGAGATTTAGGGGGACAGAGAGTTGCTAGCTCCTACAATGAGCAGTTCTTC
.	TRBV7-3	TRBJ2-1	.	CASSSRVDEQFF	TGTGCCAGCAGCTCCAGGGTAGATGAGCAGTTCTTC
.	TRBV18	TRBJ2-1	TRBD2	CASSPGYQRGGLGEQFF	TGTGCCAGCTCACCCGGGTACCAGCGGGGGGGCCTCGGGGAGCAGTTCTTC
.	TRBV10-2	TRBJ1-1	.	CASSAGGWDTEAFF	TGCGCCAGCAGTGCGGGGGGGTGGGACACTGAAGCTTTCTTT